Sequencing of this TCR beta chain was carried out in a study of blood T cell repertoires in COVID-19. How the authors handled the data: It was from reference gene primer amplification that nucleated cell counts were estimated. Profiled with immunoSEQ multiplex PCR; TCRdb holds only in-frame clones, not every one. The DNA gave D and trimming, while V, J and clone size come from that table. The data hold just over 90,000 clones, with approximately 86% observed a single time. Source material: peripheral blood. The clonotype comes from a woman of 80 years or more with acute or convalescent COVID-19.

CDR3 in DNA: TGTGCCAGCAGCTTCTCTAGCACAGATACGCAGTATTTT. Residues: CASSFSSTDTQYF. The chain is built from TRBV5-6 and TRBJ2-3; no firm D call. The CDR3 is made up of 13 amino acids. Germline lookup yields CDR1 SGHDT and CDR2 YYEEEE. Deletions cut 2 bases from V and 0 bases from J, with 4 bases between. Full variable domain (missing parts from reference TRBV5-6 and TRBJ2-3): DAGVTQSPTHLIKTRGQQVTLRCSPKSGHDTVSWYQQALGQGPQFIFQYYEEEERQRGNFPDRFSGHQFPNYSSELNVNALLLGDSALYLCASSFSSTDTQYFGPGTRLTVL.